This T cell receptor (beta chain) was obtained from a study of PD-1 blockade in classical Hodgkin lymphoma. Overall study results and limits: Lower baseline TCR diversity was reported for newly diagnosed patients than for healthy donors. CD4+ TCR diversity rose significantly by C4D1, and CD8+ TCR diversity did not. Patients who responded completely had about the same baseline diversity as newly diagnosed patients.

Per the germline V gene, CDR1 is SGHRS and CDR2 is YFSETQ. There are 13 residues in the CDR3. Trimming cost V 4 bases and J 6 bases, with 13 bases left between them. Of note for this clone: Antigen unknown.

Clones were sequenced by immunoSEQ multiplex PCR, and TCRdb holds only the in-frame ones, with some missing. The profile shows 100,000 or so clones, about 93% of them singletons. The sample's time point: cycle 4 day 1 (C4D1), after about 6 weeks of nivolumab. All patients experienced relapse after autologous stem cell transplantation, and brentuximab vedotin exposure was variable. Classifying best responses yielded complete response, partial response or progressive disease. The receptor was isolated from a human donor with classical Hodgkin lymphoma. The sequencing used peripheral blood mononuclear cells (PBMCs), collected before the fourth cycle of nivolumab. The chain carries TRBV5-1 and TRBJ1-1, with a weak D call TRBD1 (5 bases). CDR3 protein: CASSPDTRPEAFF. CDR3 in DNA: TGCGCCAGCAGCCCGGACACCCGGCCTGAAGCTTTCTTT.